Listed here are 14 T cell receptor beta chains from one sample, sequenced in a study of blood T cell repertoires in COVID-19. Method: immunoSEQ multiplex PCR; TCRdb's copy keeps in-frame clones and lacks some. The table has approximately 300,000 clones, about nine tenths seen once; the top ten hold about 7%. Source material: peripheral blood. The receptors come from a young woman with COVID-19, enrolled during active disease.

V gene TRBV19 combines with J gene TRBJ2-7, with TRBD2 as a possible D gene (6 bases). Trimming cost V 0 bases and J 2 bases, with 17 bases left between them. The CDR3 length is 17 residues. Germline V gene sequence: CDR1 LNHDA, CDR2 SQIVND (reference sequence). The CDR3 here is CASSIDGRLGLAYEQYF. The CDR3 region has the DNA TGTGCCAGTAGTATAGATGGGAGGCTGGGACTCGCCTACGAGCAGTACTTC. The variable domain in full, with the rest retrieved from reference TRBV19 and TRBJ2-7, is DGGITQSPKYLFRKEGQNVTLSCEQNLNHDAMYWYRQDPGQGLRLIYYSQIVNDFQKGDIAEGYSVSREKKESFPLTVTSAQKNPTAFYLCASSIDGRLGLAYEQYFGPGTRLTVT.

CDR3 sequence: CASSLASEVGELFF. As DNA, the CDR3 is TGTGCCAGCAGCTTAGCTAGCGAGGTCGGGGAGCTGTTTTTT. The gene calls are TRBV11-3 and TRBJ2-2, with a possible D match to TRBD2 (6 bases). Germline V gene data show CDR1 as SGHNT and CDR2 as YENEEA. The CDR3 totals 14 residues. Deletions cut 1 base from V and 7 bases from J, with 10 bases between.

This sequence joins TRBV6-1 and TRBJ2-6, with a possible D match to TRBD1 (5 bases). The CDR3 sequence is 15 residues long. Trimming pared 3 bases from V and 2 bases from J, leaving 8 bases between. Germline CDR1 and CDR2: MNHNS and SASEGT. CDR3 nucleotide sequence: TGTGCCAGCAGTGATCAAGGGGCTGGGGCCAACGTCCTGACTTTC. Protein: CASSDQGAGANVLTF.

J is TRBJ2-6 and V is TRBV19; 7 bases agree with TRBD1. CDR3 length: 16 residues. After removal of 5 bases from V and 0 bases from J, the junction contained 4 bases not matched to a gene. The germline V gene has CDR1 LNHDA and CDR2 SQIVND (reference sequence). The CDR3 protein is CASSSAGGSGANVLTF. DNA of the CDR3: TGTGCCAGTAGTTCGGCAGGGGGCTCTGGGGCCAACGTCCTGACTTTC.

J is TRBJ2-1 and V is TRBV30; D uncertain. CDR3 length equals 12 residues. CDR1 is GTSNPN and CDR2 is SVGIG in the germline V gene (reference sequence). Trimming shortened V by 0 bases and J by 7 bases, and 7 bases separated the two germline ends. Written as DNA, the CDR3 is TGTGCCTGGAGTGTAAGCGAAAATGAGCAGTTCTTC. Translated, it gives CAWSVSENEQFF.

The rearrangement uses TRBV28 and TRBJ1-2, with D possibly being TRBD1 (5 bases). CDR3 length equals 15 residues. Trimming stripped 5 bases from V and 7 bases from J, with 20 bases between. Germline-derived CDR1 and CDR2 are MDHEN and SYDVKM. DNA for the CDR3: TGTGCCAGCAGTCTGGGGCCACCCATACGTGCTGGCTACACCTTC. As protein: CASSLGPPIRAGYTF.

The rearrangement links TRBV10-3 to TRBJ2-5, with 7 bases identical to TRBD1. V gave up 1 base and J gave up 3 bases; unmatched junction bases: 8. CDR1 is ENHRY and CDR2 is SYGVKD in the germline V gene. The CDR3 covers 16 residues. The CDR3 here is CAISEYATGLKETQYF. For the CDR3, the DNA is TGTGCCATCAGTGAGTACGCGACAGGGTTGAAAGAGACCCAGTACTTC.

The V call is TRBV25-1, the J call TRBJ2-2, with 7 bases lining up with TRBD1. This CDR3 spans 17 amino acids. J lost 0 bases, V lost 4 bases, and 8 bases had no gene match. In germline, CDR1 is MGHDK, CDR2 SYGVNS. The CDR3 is CASSGTRQGANTGELFF. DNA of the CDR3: TGTGCCAGCAGTGGGACCAGACAGGGCGCGAACACCGGGGAGCTGTTTTTT.

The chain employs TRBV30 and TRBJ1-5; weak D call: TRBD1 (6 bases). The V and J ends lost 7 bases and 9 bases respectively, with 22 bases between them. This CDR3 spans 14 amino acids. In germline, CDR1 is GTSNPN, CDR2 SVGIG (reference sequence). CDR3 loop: CASSRQSGGAPQHF. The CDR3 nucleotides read TGTGCCTCCTCCAGACAGTCGGGGGGGGCGCCCCAGCATTTT.

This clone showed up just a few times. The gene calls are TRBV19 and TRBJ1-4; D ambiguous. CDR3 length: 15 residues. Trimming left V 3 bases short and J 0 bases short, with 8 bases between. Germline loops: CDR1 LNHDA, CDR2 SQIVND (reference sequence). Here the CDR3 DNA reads TGTGCCAGTAGTATGGAGGGAACAACTAATGAAAAACTGTTTTTT. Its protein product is CASSMEGTTNEKLFF.

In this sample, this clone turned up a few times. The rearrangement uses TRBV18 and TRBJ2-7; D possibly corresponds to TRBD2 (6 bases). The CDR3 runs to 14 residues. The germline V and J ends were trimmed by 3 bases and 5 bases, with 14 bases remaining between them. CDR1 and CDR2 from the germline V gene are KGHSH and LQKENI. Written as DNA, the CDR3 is TGTGCCAGCTCACCGAGACGGGAGAGCCACGAGCAGTACTTC. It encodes CASSPRRESHEQYF.

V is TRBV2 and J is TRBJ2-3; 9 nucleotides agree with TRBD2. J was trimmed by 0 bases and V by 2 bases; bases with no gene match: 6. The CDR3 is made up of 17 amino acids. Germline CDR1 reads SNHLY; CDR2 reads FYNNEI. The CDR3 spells CASSERASGASTDTQYF. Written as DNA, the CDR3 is TGTGCCAGCAGTGAACGGGCTAGCGGGGCTAGCACAGATACGCAGTATTTT.

CDR3 bases: TGCGCCAGCAGTCAATCGAAGGGACATCAGTACCAAGAGACCCAGTACTTC. Translating gives CASSQSKGHQYQETQYF. The V gene is TRBV23-1, the J gene TRBJ2-5, with D possibly TRBD1 on 6 matching bases. TRBV23-1 is known as an ORF, though its function is uncertain. The CDR3 consists of 17 residues. Trimming cost V 0 bases and J 0 bases, with 14 bases left between them.

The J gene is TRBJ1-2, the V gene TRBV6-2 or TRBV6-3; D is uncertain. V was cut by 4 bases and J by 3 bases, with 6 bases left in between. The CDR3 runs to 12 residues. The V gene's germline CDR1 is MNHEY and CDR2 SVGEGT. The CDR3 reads CASSFNYYGYTF. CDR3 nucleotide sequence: TGTGCCAGCAGTTTCAATTACTATGGCTACACCTTC.